The table lists the clone carrying this TCR beta chain with a count of one. The use of a sample-barcoded 5' primer and a J-beta primer mix characterized a second PCR of roughly 6 to 11 cycles. TCRdb re-called the 5' RACE reads with MiXCR, one entry per CDR3 protein. The table shows about 1.8 million distinct CDR3 sequences, with approximately 50% occurring only once. This entry is derived from a study of blood T cells in healthy people across ages. The CDR3 is 15 residues long. The ends lost 4 bases at V and 9 bases at J; junction bases unmatched: 15. CDR1 and CDR2 from the germline V gene are DFQATT and SNEGSKA (reference sequence).

The source is a woman aged 40-49 years in good health. Sequencing used blood. The V call is TRBV20-1, the J call TRBJ1-5; 7 nucleotides line up with TRBD1. CDR3 nucleotide sequence: TGCAGTGCTACCCGGGGCCGGACAGGAGGGTCGCCCCAGCATTTT. Protein product: CSATRGRTGGSPQHF.